The 14 T cell receptor beta chains below all came from one sample that was sequenced in a study of blood T cell repertoires in COVID-19 (dated by TCRdb to between 2020 and 2021). The library was made by the immunoSEQ multiplex PCR assay. TCRdb holds this immuneACCESS table with in-frame rearrangements only. Some clones are missing; in checked studies, unresolved V genes explain under half, and the rest has no known cause. The sample yields fewer than 250,000 clones; about 82% were counted once. The ten most abundant clones make up approximately 2.1% of the sample. Sequenced material: PBMCs or T cells enriched from blood (not recorded which). The receptors originated from a woman aged 50 to 60 who had recovered from COVID-19.

This chain links TRBV6-2 or TRBV6-3 with TRBJ1-1; a weak D match, TRBD1 (6 bases). CDR1 and CDR2 from the germline V gene are MNHEY and SVGEGT. The CDR3 is made up of 16 amino acids. V lost 2 bases, J lost 5 bases, and 18 bases lay in between. The CDR3 loop reads CASSYPGAGAPTEAFF. CDR3 in DNA: TGTGCCAGCAGTTACCCCGGCGCGGGGGCTCCGACTGAAGCTTTCTTT.

The rearrangement joins TRBV7-9 to TRBJ2-2; 7 nucleotides match TRBD2. V trimming: 3 bases; J trimming: 3 bases; junction bases outside the gene matches: 7. The CDR3 covers 16 residues. Germline assignment: CDR1 SEHNR and CDR2 FQNEAQ (reference sequence). In nucleotides, the CDR3 is TGTGCCAGCAGCTTTTGGGGGGGTCTTGACACCGGGGAGCTGTTTTTT. Translated, it gives CASSFWGGLDTGELFF.

The chain joins TRBV19 to TRBJ2-1; 8 bases line up with TRBD2. V dropped 0 bases and J dropped 5; count of bases not matched to a gene: 6. Germline CDR1 and CDR2: LNHDA and SQIVND (reference sequence). This CDR3 has 16 amino acids. CDR3 DNA: TGTGCCAGTAGTATAGAAATGTGGCGGGGGGACAATGAGCAGTTCTTC. Its translation: CASSIEMWRGDNEQFF.

The rearrangement links TRBV6-5 to TRBJ1-3; maybe TRBD1 (6 bases). The CDR3 consists of 14 residues. The germline V gene has CDR1 MNHEY and CDR2 SVGAGI. Deletions cut 4 bases from V and 7 bases from J, with 14 bases between. CDR3 DNA: TGTGCCAGCAGTTCGACAGGATCCCGTAACACCATATATTTT. It codes for CASSSTGSRNTIYF.

J is TRBJ1-4 and V is TRBV4-2; D is unclear. Trimming pared 2 bases from V and 14 bases from J, leaving 21 bases between. This CDR3 has 15 residues. Germline CDR1 is LGHNA and CDR2 is YNFKEQ. CDR3 protein: CASSQPEGSSRGLFF. CDR3 bases: TGTGCCAGCAGCCAACCAGAAGGGTCTTCCCGGGGTCTGTTTTTT.

The gene calls are TRBV4-3 and TRBJ2-1; unclear D gene. The CDR3 is 16 residues long. Trimming cost V 0 bases and J 0 bases, with 9 bases left between them. In germline, CDR1 is LGHNA, CDR2 YSLEER. CDR3 DNA sequence: TGCGCCAGCAGCCAAGATCAAGCCCCCTCCTACAATGAGCAGTTCTTC. It yields the protein CASSQDQAPSYNEQFF.

The V call is TRBV14, the J call TRBJ2-7, with D tentatively TRBD2 (5 bases). Trimming cost V 1 base and J 9 bases, with 19 bases left between them. The V gene's germline CDR1 is SGHDN and CDR2 FVKESK. There are 15 residues in the CDR3. Here the CDR3 reads CASSQGRRSWGGQYF. CDR3 nucleotides: TGTGCCAGCAGCCAAGGGAGGCGCTCCTGGGGTGGGCAGTACTTC.

V and J are TRBV5-5 and TRBJ2-7; TRBD2 aligns across 9 bases. CDR1 SGHKS and CDR2 YYEKEE come from the germline V gene (reference sequence). V trimming: 4 bases; J trimming: 4 bases; junction bases outside the gene matches: 15. This CDR3 has 17 amino acids. The chain's CDR3 is CASSPPPIAGALYEQYF. The CDR3 bases are TGTGCCAGCAGCCCCCCTCCGATAGCGGGAGCGCTTTACGAGCAGTACTTC.

The V gene is TRBV4-1, the J gene TRBJ1-5; D is uncertain. Germline lookup yields CDR1 MGHRA and CDR2 YSYEKL. The CDR3 spans 16 residues. Trimming cost V 1 base and J 2 bases, with 12 bases left between them. CDR3 DNA sequence: TGCGCCAGCAGCCAAGGGCGGGCCCAGGGCAATCAGCCCCAGCATTTT. Translated: CASSQGRAQGNQPQHF.

The gene calls are TRBV5-1 and TRBJ2-7; TRBD2 matches 8 bases. Germline CDR1 SGHRS, CDR2 YFSETQ. The CDR3 spans 16 residues. The J segment lost 4 bases and the V segment lost 4 bases, leaving 13 bases of the junction unmatched. This chain's CDR3 is CASSPNPGLGGYEQYF. The CDR3 nucleotides are TGCGCCAGCAGCCCTAACCCGGGACTAGGAGGTTACGAGCAGTACTTC.

The chain links TRBV5-1 to TRBJ1-2, with a weak D call TRBD1 (6 bases). The V and J ends lost 4 bases and 7 bases respectively, with 17 bases between them. In germline, CDR1 is SGHRS, CDR2 YFSETQ. CDR3 size: 14 residues. The CDR3: CASSPQGGVIGYTF. In DNA, the CDR3 is TGCGCCAGCAGCCCGCAAGGGGGGGTGATTGGCTACACCTTC.

The CDR3 coding sequence is TGTGCCAGCTCACCCGGGAACGGGGGCAATCAGCCCCAGCATTTT. The encoded protein is CASSPGNGGNQPQHF. This sequence joins TRBV18 and TRBJ1-5; D gene unclear. Deletions cut 3 bases from V and 2 bases from J, with 11 bases between. Germline V gives CDR1 KGHSH, CDR2 LQKENI. The CDR3 consists of 15 residues.

This sequence joins TRBV7-3 and TRBJ1-3, with D perhaps TRBD1 (5 bases). Per germline, CDR1 SGHTA and CDR2 FQGTGA. The CDR3 sequence is 17 residues long. The V and J ends lost 1 base and 0 bases respectively, with 13 bases between them. In DNA, the CDR3 is TGTGCCAGCAGCTTAAACCCGACAGACGGCTCTGGAAACACCATATATTTT. Residues: CASSLNPTDGSGNTIYF.

The CDR3 here is CASSQETAPYRNYGYTF. The CDR3 DNA reads as TGTGCCAGCAGCCAAGAAACAGCACCCTATCGTAACTATGGCTACACCTTC. This chain connects TRBV4-2 to TRBJ1-2; no reliable D call. This CDR3 contains 17 residues. V lost 0 bases, J lost 1 base, and 15 bases lay in between. CDR1 LGHNA and CDR2 YNFKEQ come from the germline V gene.